This T cell receptor (beta chain) originates from a study of blood T cell repertoires in COVID-19. Overall study context: Donors in the United States, Italy and Spain gave samples during acute or convalescent COVID-19. PBMCs, B-cell-depleted T cells, or T cells were the source of the cDNA or gDNA that made up the material.

Germline V gene data show CDR1 as MNHEY and CDR2 as SVGEGT. The CDR3 is 16 amino acids. V lost 2 bases to trimming and J lost 5 bases; unmatched junction nucleotides: 6. Source study methods: By means of reference gene primer amplification, nucleated cell counts were estimated. Repertoires were generated with immunoSEQ multiplex PCR, while TCRdb's copy carries only in-frame clones and drops some. V, J and clone size are those of that table, while D and trimming were read from the DNA. The repertoire holds about 220,000 clones, approximately 86% seen once, with less than 4% in the top ten. V is TRBV6-2 or TRBV6-3 and J is TRBJ2-3, with TRBD2 identical over 11 bases. Input material: peripheral blood. The TCR comes from a woman at least 80 years old with acute or convalescent COVID-19. This chain's CDR3 is CASSYPSGTSGDTQYF. In DNA, the CDR3 is TGTGCCAGCAGTTACCCATCCGGGACTAGCGGAGATACGCAGTATTTT.